In its sample, the clone carrying this T cell receptor beta chain was seen a few times. Original processing notes: Reference gene primer amplification gave nucleated cell count estimates. Generated by immunoSEQ multiplex PCR, the TCRdb table keeps only in-frame clones and is missing some. V and J calls and clone size are those listed in that table; D and trimming were worked out from the DNA. The sample has 200,000 to 250,000 clones, around four fifths seen once. This record comes from a study of blood T cell repertoires in COVID-19. About the research overall: Sample material is recorded as cDNA or gDNA derived from T cells, B-cell-depleted T cells, or PBMCs.

Germline lookup yields CDR1 SGHNT and CDR2 YYREEE (reference sequence). The V end was cut by 0 bases, the J end by 0 bases, with 9 bases between. This CDR3 has 15 amino acids. The sample consisted of peripheral blood. The TCR originated in a woman aged 80 or older with active or convalescent COVID-19. This chain links TRBV5-4 with TRBJ1-1; the D gene is possibly TRBD1 (6 bases). The CDR3 sequence: CASSLGGGLNTEAFF. In nucleotides, the CDR3 is TGTGCCAGCAGCTTGGGGGGGGGCTTGAACACTGAAGCTTTCTTT.